Below are 11 T cell receptor beta chains sequenced from a single sample in a study of blood T cell repertoires in COVID-19. Profiling relied on immunoSEQ multiplex PCR, and the TCRdb table lists in-frame clones only, not all of them. The data hold about 200,000 clones, with roughly nine tenths observed a single time. The sample taken for sequencing was PBMCs or T cells enriched from blood (not recorded which). These receptors all come from a woman in her 30s who had recovered from COVID-19.

Of note for this clone: At the DNA level, this CDR3 is encoded by other sequences in the same sample as well. This chain connects TRBV7-2 to TRBJ2-2; TRBD1 matches 8 bases. CDR1 SGHTA and CDR2 FQGNSA come from the germline V gene. The CDR3 length is 16 residues. J was trimmed by 1 base and V by 1 base; bases with no gene match: 2. The DNA of the CDR3 is TGTGCCAGCAGCTTAGGAGGACAGGGGAACACCGGGGAGCTGTTTTTT. Translating gives CASSLGGQGNTGELFF. The full variable domain, in which reference TRBV7-2 and TRBJ2-2 provide the parts outside the CDR3, is GAGVSQSPSNKVTEKGKDVELRCDPISGHTALYWYRQSLGQGLEFLIYFQGNSAPDKSGLPSDRFSAERTGGSVSTLTIQRTQQEDSAVYLCASSLGGQGNTGELFFGEGSRLTVL.

CDR3: CASSPTSGTDTQYF. CDR3 sequence (DNA): TGCGCCAGCAGCCCAACTAGCGGCACAGATACGCAGTATTTT. V gene TRBV5-1 combines with J gene TRBJ2-3; 7 bases fit TRBD2. Germline lookup yields CDR1 SGHRS and CDR2 YFSETQ. Trimming removed 4 bases from V and 1 base from J; junction bases left unmatched: 3. There are 14 residues in the CDR3. The full variable domain, in which reference TRBV5-1 and TRBJ2-3 provide the parts outside the CDR3, is KAGVTQTPRYLIKTRGQQVTLSCSPISGHRSVSWYQQTPGQGLQFLFEYFSETQRNKGNFPGRFSGRQFSNSRSEMNVSTLELGDSALYLCASSPTSGTDTQYFGPGTRLTVL.

The chain carries TRBV7-9 and TRBJ2-7, with TRBD2 as a possible D gene (6 bases). Deletions cut 5 bases from V and 3 bases from J, with 23 bases between. This CDR3 contains 17 residues. CDR1 is SEHNR and CDR2 is FQNEAQ in the germline V gene (reference sequence). In DNA form, the CDR3 reads TGTGCCAGCAGCCCCCGACCTTATAAGCGGGCGGACTACGAGCAGTACTTC. Its translation: CASSPRPYKRADYEQYF. Full variable domain (rest looked up from reference TRBV7-9 and TRBJ2-7): DTGVSQNPRHKITKRGQNVTFRCDPISEHNRLYWYRQTLGQGPEFLTYFQNEAQLEKSRLLSDRFSAERPKGSFSTLEIQRTEQGDSAMYLCASSPRPYKRADYEQYFGPGTRLTVT.

The gene calls are TRBV29-1 and TRBJ2-2; the D gene is possibly TRBD1 (6 bases). The CDR3 length is 15 residues. CDR1 and CDR2 from the germline V gene are SQVTM and ANQGSEA. The V and J ends lost 7 bases and 1 base respectively, with 16 bases between them. As DNA, the CDR3 is TGCAGCGCCGTAGTCGGACAGAAGAACACCGGGGAGCTGTTTTTT. Amino acids: CSAVVGQKNTGELFF.

The chain recombines TRBV3-1 (or the pseudogene TRBV3-2) with TRBJ2-3; TRBD1 matches 9 bases. The germline gives CDR1 LGHDT, CDR2 YNNKEL (reference sequence). This CDR3 spans 17 amino acids. V lost 0 bases, J lost 2 bases, and 6 bases stayed unmatched. This CDR3 is CASSQDGGTGYTDTQYF. The CDR3 DNA follows: TGTGCCAGCAGCCAAGATGGGGGGACAGGGTACACAGATACGCAGTATTTT.

The genes are TRBV6-4 and TRBJ2-1; D perhaps matches TRBD2 (5 bases). The V gene lost 4 bases and the J gene lost 5 bases, with 9 bases spanning the gap. The CDR3 sequence is 13 residues long. Germline V gene data show CDR1 as MRHNA and CDR2 as SNTAGT. The CDR3 is CASSVGRDNEQFF. As DNA, the CDR3 is TGTGCCAGCAGTGTTGGGAGAGACAATGAGCAGTTCTTC.

This clone has a single count. The genes are TRBV7-2 and TRBJ1-6; 9 positions match TRBD1. CDR1 is SGHTA and CDR2 is FQGNSA in the germline V gene. This CDR3 is built from 17 residues. The V and J ends lost 3 bases and 7 bases, in that order; junction bases with no gene match: 10. The CDR3 loop is CASSLRYRGQGNSPLHF. CDR3 nucleotide sequence: TGTGCCAGCAGCTTGCGTTATAGGGGACAGGGAAATTCACCCCTCCACTTT.

The chain joins TRBV7-6 to TRBJ1-4; 8 bases match TRBD1. V dropped 5 bases and J dropped 7; count of bases not matched to a gene: 6. The CDR3 totals 14 residues. Per germline, CDR1 SGHVS and CDR2 FNYEAQ. The CDR3 reads CASSLQGEGEKLFF. The CDR3, as DNA: TGTGCCAGCAGCCTACAGGGGGAAGGTGAAAAACTGTTTTTT.

The CDR3 nucleotides read TGTGCCAGCAGTTTAGGAGGTAATAGCAATCAGCCCCAGCATTTT. This translates into CASSLGGNSNQPQHF. V gene TRBV27 combines with J gene TRBJ1-5; the D is unclear. The germline V gene has CDR1 MNHEY and CDR2 SMNVEV (reference sequence). Trimming took 2 bases from V and 0 from J, leaving 8 bases between them. The CDR3 is made up of 15 amino acids.

The chain employs TRBV5-1 and TRBJ1-4, with TRBD1 matching 7 bases. The V gene end was trimmed by 1 base and the J gene end by 8 bases; junction bases not matched to a gene: 5. This CDR3 has 14 residues. From germline, CDR1 is SGHRS and CDR2 YFSETQ. The CDR3 coding sequence is TGCGCCAGCAGCTTGCGGCAGGGGGAAGAAAAACTGTTTTTT. This translates into CASSLRQGEEKLFF.

The J gene is TRBJ2-7, the V gene TRBV5-6, with 8 bases lining up with TRBD1. The V segment lost 7 bases and the J segment 3 bases; nucleotides outside the gene matches: 15. The CDR3 totals 16 residues. CDR1 is SGHDT and CDR2 is YYEEEE in the germline V gene. The CDR3 here is CASSPQLGQGLYEQYF. The CDR3 nucleotides are TGTGCCAGCTCCCCACAACTCGGACAGGGACTCTACGAGCAGTACTTC.